This TCR beta chain came from a study of blood T cell repertoires in COVID-19. Study details: Recovered status in Cohort 3 required two negative PCRs, clearance, or symptom resolution.

TCRdb keeps only in-frame clones here, not all; method: immunoSEQ multiplex PCR. The top ten clones hold 2% to 2.5% of a sample with 250,000 to 350,000 clones, 88% of them seen once. Enrollees, about 18 to 100 years old, lived in fewer than 25 US areas. V shed 3 bases, J shed 9 bases, and the junction held 10 bases outside the gene matches. The CDR3 contains 16 residues. Germline-derived CDR1 and CDR2 are SGHTA and FQGNSA. The sequenced material came from PBMCs or T cells enriched from blood (not recorded which). This receptor was obtained from an older woman in a cohort exposed to, infected with or recovered from COVID-19 (not recorded which). This rearrangement joins TRBV7-2 to TRBJ1-6; 8 bases align to TRBD1. The CDR3 sequence: CASSFAGQGGSSPLHF. Written as DNA, the CDR3 is TGTGCCAGCAGCTTCGCCGGACAGGGCGGCAGTTCACCCCTCCACTTT. The full variable domain, its missing parts supplied by reference TRBV7-2 and TRBJ1-6, is GAGVSQSPSNKVTEKGKDVELRCDPISGHTALYWYRQSLGQGLEFLIYFQGNSAPDKSGLPSDRFSAERTGGSVSTLTIQRTQQEDSAVYLCASSFAGQGGSSPLHFGNGTRLTVT.